Listed below are T cell receptor beta chains from one sample, sequenced in a study of shared clonotypes between healthy human individuals. Measured with immunoSEQ multiplex PCR; TCRdb has only the in-frame clones, and not every one. This sample has 2 million to 3 million clones, with approximately 90% found just once. What was sequenced was naive CD4+ T cells sorted from blood. The source is a man aged 18 to 29 in good health. CDR3s include the opening cysteine and the closing phenylalanine or tryptophan. The order of the fields is clone size, V gene, D gene, J gene, CDR3 DNA, CDR3 protein. The D gene is left open where the match is weak. Not every row has a clone size; where given, it reads once, few, many or a size class.

clone size: -
V gene: TRBV28
D gene: TRBD1
J gene: TRBJ2-7
CDR3 DNA: TGTGCCAGCAGTTCGGGGACAGCTTCCTACGAGCAGTACTTC
CDR3 protein: CASSSGTASYEQYF

clone size: -
V gene: TRBV28
D gene: -
J gene: TRBJ1-2
CDR3 DNA: TGTGCCAGCTATTCAGGGGCCCTAGGCTATGGCTACACCTTC
CDR3 protein: CASYSGALGYGYTF

clone size: -
V gene: TRBV5-4
D gene: TRBD1
J gene: TRBJ1-5
CDR3 DNA: TGTGCCAGCAGCTTACAGGGGACTCAGGGGCCCCAGCATTTT
CDR3 protein: CASSLQGTQGPQHF

clone size: -
V gene: TRBV18
D gene: TRBD1
J gene: TRBJ2-7
CDR3 DNA: TGTGCCAGCTCACCAAGGCGGGACAGGGGACCCGAGCAGTACTTC
CDR3 protein: CASSPRRDRGPEQYF

clone size: -
V gene: TRBV7-9
D gene: TRBD2
J gene: TRBJ2-3
CDR3 DNA: TGTGCCACCAGGACTAGCGGGGGAGAGGATACGCAGTATTTT
CDR3 protein: CATRTSGGEDTQYF

clone size: -
V gene: TRBV30
D gene: TRBD1
J gene: TRBJ1-2
CDR3 DNA: TGTGCCTGGAGTCCCCAAGGGACAGGCTATGGCTACACCTTC
CDR3 protein: CAWSPQGTGYGYTF

clone size: -
V gene: TRBV10-3
D gene: TRBD2
J gene: TRBJ2-2
CDR3 DNA: TGTGCCATCAGTTCTGCGGGGGCACTAGCGGGAGAAGAGTGGAGCACCGGGGAGCTGTTTTTT
CDR3 protein: CAISSAGALAGEEWSTGELFF

clone size: -
V gene: TRBV12-5
D gene: -
J gene: TRBJ2-7
CDR3 DNA: TGTGCTAGTGGTTCGGCGGGACGGAGGGAGCAGTACTTC
CDR3 protein: CASGSAGRREQYF

clone size: -
V gene: TRBV5-4
D gene: -
J gene: TRBJ1-3
CDR3 DNA: TGTGCCAGCAGCAACCTCATGAGCTCTGGAAACACCATATATTTT
CDR3 protein: CASSNLMSSGNTIYF

clone size: -
V gene: TRBV10-3
D gene: TRBD2
J gene: TRBJ2-1
CDR3 DNA: TGTGCCACCGTAGGACTAGCCTACAATGAGCAGTTCTTC
CDR3 protein: CATVGLAYNEQFF

clone size: -
V gene: TRBV14
D gene: -
J gene: TRBJ2-7
CDR3 DNA: TGTGCCAGCAGCCAGGGCCAGACCTACGAGCAGTACTTC
CDR3 protein: CASSQGQTYEQYF

clone size: -
V gene: TRBV2
D gene: -
J gene: TRBJ2-3
CDR3 DNA: TGTGCCAGCCGCCGAACGGGCACAGATACGCAGTATTTT
CDR3 protein: CASRRTGTDTQYF

clone size: -
V gene: TRBV27
D gene: TRBD2
J gene: TRBJ2-2
CDR3 DNA: TGTGCCAGCAACCAGAGGCGGGAGTCCGGGGAGCTGTTTTTT
CDR3 protein: CASNQRRESGELFF

clone size: -
V gene: TRBV5-1
D gene: -
J gene: TRBJ1-4
CDR3 DNA: TGCGCCAGCAGCTTGCGGTCAAGGGGAACTAATGAAAAACTGTTTTTT
CDR3 protein: CASSLRSRGTNEKLFF

clone size: few
V gene: TRBV6-5
D gene: -
J gene: TRBJ1-2
CDR3 DNA: TGTGCCAGCAGTTACTCCCATCGAGGTTCTAACTATGGCTACACCTTC
CDR3 protein: CASSYSHRGSNYGYTF

clone size: -
V gene: TRBV19
D gene: -
J gene: TRBJ1-3
CDR3 DNA: TGTGCCAGTAGTATAGGAGGAACATCCGGAAACACCATATATTTT
CDR3 protein: CASSIGGTSGNTIYF

clone size: -
V gene: TRBV2
D gene: TRBD1
J gene: TRBJ1-5
CDR3 DNA: TGTGCCAGCAGTGAAGACTACAGGGGAGGTCAGCCCCAGCATTTT
CDR3 protein: CASSEDYRGGQPQHF

clone size: -
V gene: TRBV5-1
D gene: -
J gene: TRBJ1-2
CDR3 DNA: TGCGCCAGCAGCTTGGCCCCAGATAGGGGCGGAAATGGCTACACCTTC
CDR3 protein: CASSLAPDRGGNGYTF

clone size: -
V gene: TRBV9
D gene: TRBD2
J gene: TRBJ2-1
CDR3 DNA: TGTGCCAGCAGCGCCCTCTCCTGGGAGGGCCGGTACAATGAGCAGTTCTTC
CDR3 protein: CASSALSWEGRYNEQFF

clone size: -
V gene: TRBV6-5
D gene: -
J gene: TRBJ2-7
CDR3 DNA: TGTGCCAGCAGTTCCCCGGGAGCCGACTACGAGCAGTACTTC
CDR3 protein: CASSSPGADYEQYF

clone size: -
V gene: TRBV7-9
D gene: TRBD1
J gene: TRBJ1-4
CDR3 DNA: TGTGCCAGCAGCGTGGACAGGGGACCTAATGAAAAACTGTTTTTT
CDR3 protein: CASSVDRGPNEKLFF

clone size: once
V gene: TRBV5-1
D gene: -
J gene: TRBJ2-2
CDR3 DNA: TGCGCCAGCAGCTTGGCTCAGGGAACCGGGGAGCTGTTTTTT
CDR3 protein: CASSLAQGTGELFF

clone size: -
V gene: TRBV11-2
D gene: -
J gene: TRBJ1-1
CDR3 DNA: TGTGCCAGCAGCTTAGCCGGGGGGAGAGGCACTGAAGCTTTCTTT
CDR3 protein: CASSLAGGRGTEAFF

clone size: -
V gene: TRBV7-9
D gene: TRBD1
J gene: TRBJ1-1
CDR3 DNA: TGTGCCAGCAGCTTAACAGGGGGCCAACTTGAAGCTTTCTTT
CDR3 protein: CASSLTGGQLEAFF